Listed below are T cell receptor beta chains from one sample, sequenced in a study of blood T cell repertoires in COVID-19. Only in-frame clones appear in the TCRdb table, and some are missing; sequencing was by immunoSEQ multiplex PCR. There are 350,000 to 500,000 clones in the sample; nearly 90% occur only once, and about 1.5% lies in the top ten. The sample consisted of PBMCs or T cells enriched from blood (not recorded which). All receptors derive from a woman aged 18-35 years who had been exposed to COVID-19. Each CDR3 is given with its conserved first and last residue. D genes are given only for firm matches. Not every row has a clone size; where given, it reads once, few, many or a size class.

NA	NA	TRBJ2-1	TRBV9	TGTGCCAGCAGCGTAGCGGAGCGGCCGCTTGGAAACAATGAGCAGTTCTTC	CASSVAERPLGNNEQFF
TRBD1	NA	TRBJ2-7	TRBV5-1	TGCGCCAGCAGCTTACAAGGGACAGGGGCTCGGGAGCAGTACTTC	CASSLQGTGAREQYF
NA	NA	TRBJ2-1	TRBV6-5	TGTGCCAGCAGTTGGAGTGCTGGGTTAGCCGCCAATGAGCAGTTCTTC	CASSWSAGLAANEQFF
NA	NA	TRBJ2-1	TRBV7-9	TGTGCCAGCAGCTCCCAGTCGACTAGTTTCAATGAGCAGTTCTTC	CASSSQSTSFNEQFF
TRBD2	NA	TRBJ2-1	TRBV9	TGTGCCAGCAGCGTAGGAGTTAGCGGGACTCTCTACAATGAGCAGTTCTTC	CASSVGVSGTLYNEQFF
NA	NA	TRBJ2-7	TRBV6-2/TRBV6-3	TGTGCCAGCAGTTACAAACGGAGGGGCGGCCACTACGAGCAGTACTTC	CASSYKRRGGHYEQYF
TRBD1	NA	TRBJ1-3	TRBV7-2	TGTGCCAGCAGCCCGGGACAGATCTCTGGAAACACCATATATTTT	CASSPGQISGNTIYF
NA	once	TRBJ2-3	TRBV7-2	TGTGCCAGCAGTCCCATGAGAAATACGCAGTATTTT	CASSPMRNTQYF
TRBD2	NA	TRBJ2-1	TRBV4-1	TGCGCCAGCAGCCCGAACGTAGCGGGGGGGTCCTACAATGAGCAGTTCTTC	CASSPNVAGGSYNEQFF
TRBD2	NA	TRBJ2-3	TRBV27	TGTGCCAGCAGGAAAGCGGGAGGGCCTGGCACAGATACGCAGTATTTT	CASRKAGGPGTDTQYF
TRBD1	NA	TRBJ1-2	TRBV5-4	TGTGCCAGCAGCTTTGAGGGGACAGCTAACTATGGCTACACCTTC	CASSFEGTANYGYTF
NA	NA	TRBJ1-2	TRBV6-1	TGTGCCAGCAGTGAAGCCCCCAGAAATGGCTACACCTTC	CASSEAPRNGYTF
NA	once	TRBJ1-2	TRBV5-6	TGTGCCAGCAGCTTACTCGACAGAGAGCCTAACTATGGCTACACCTTC	CASSLLDREPNYGYTF
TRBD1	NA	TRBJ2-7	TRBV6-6	TGTGCCAGCAGACCTCAAACCGGGACAGGCTCCTACGAGCAGTACTTC	CASRPQTGTGSYEQYF
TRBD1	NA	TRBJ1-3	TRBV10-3	TGTGCCATCTCGGACAGGGGGAACGGAAACACCATATATTTT	CAISDRGNGNTIYF
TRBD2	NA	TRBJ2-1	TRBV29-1	TGCAGCGCTCCAACTAGCGGGAGTCTCACCTACAATGAGCAGTTCTTC	CSAPTSGSLTYNEQFF
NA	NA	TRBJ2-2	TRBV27	TGTGCCAGCAGTTTTCGGTTTATGAGCACCGGGGAGCTGTTTTTT	CASSFRFMSTGELFF
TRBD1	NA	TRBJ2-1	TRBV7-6	TGTGCCAGCACCCTAACCGGGACAGCTCCTAACAATGAGCAGTTCTTC	CASTLTGTAPNNEQFF
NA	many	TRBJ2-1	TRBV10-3	TGTGCCATCAGTCAACAGGCGGTAAGCTCCTACAATGAGCAGTTCTTC	CAISQQAVSSYNEQFF
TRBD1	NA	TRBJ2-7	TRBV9	TGTGCCAGCAGCGTAGAAGACAGGGCTAGCTCCTACGAGCAGTACTTC	CASSVEDRASSYEQYF
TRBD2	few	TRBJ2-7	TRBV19	TGTGCCAGTAGACAAGACGTACTAGCGGGATCCTACGAGCAGTACTTC	CASRQDVLAGSYEQYF
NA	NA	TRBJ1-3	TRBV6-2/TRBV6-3	TGTGCCAGCAGTTCACCCCGCGGAGAGAGCTCTGGAAACACCATATATTTT	CASSSPRGESSGNTIYF
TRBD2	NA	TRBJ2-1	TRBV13	TGTGCCAGCAGCCCTCCGTTAGCGGGGCCCCCTGGGGAGCAGTTCTTC	CASSPPLAGPPGEQFF
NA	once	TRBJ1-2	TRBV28	TGTGCCAGCAGTCAAGCCCCTCTCCGGGGCTATGGCTACACCTTC	CASSQAPLRGYGYTF
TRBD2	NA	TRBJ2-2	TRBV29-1	TGCAGCGTAAAACTAGCGAGGACGAACACCGGGGAGCTGTTTTTT	CSVKLARTNTGELFF
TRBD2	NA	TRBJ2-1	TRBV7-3	TGTGCCAGCAGCTTACGGGCGGGGGACTCCTACAATGAGCAGTTCTTC	CASSLRAGDSYNEQFF
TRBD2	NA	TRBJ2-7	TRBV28	TGTGCCGGGAGAAGCGGGGGCAGCTCCTACGAGCAGTACTTC	CAGRSGGSSYEQYF
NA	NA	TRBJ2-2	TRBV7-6	TGTGCCAGCAGCTTATGGTCTGGGAGATACACCGGGGAGCTGTTTTTT	CASSLWSGRYTGELFF
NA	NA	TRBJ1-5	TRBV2	TGTGCCAGCACCCTGGGCTTTCCTCGGGATAGCAATCAGCCCCAGCATTTT	CASTLGFPRDSNQPQHF
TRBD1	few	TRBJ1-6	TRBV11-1	TGTGCCAGCGGCCGGGACAGGGTTAATTCACCCCTCCACTTT	CASGRDRVNSPLHF
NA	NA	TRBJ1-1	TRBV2	TGTGCCAGCAGTGAGCGGGCCAGACTGAACACTGAAGCTTTCTTT	CASSERARLNTEAFF
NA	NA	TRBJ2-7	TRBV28	TGTGCCAGCAGTTTACGGGGGGCGGTAAGGTACGAGCAGTACTTC	CASSLRGAVRYEQYF
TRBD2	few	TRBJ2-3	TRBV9	TGTGCCAGCAGCGCGGGGGGGCCCCCAGATACGCAGTATTTT	CASSAGGPPDTQYF
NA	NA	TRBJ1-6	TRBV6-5	TGTGCCAGCGGTTCGGGTAAAAATTCACCCCTCCACTTT	CASGSGKNSPLHF
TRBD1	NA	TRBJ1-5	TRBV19	TGTGCCAGTAGGGACAGGAGTAGCAATCAGCCCCAGCATTTT	CASRDRSSNQPQHF
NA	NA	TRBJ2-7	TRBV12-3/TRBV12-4	TGTGCCAGCAGCCAGGTTGCAGCCTACGAGCAGTACTTC	CASSQVAAYEQYF
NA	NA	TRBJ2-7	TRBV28	TGTGCCAGCAGTTTACTAGTAGGCGAGCAGTACTTC	CASSLLVGEQYF
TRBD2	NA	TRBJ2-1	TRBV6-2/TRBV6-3	TGTGCCAGCAGTTACCCTAGCGGGAGGGCCATGGGATACAATGAGCAGTTCTTC	CASSYPSGRAMGYNEQFF
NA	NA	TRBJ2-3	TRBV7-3	TGTGCCAGCAGCCACCCACTAGAGAGCCCTAACACAGATACGCAGTATTTT	CASSHPLESPNTDTQYF
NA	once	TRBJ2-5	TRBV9	TGTGCCAGCAGCGCCGACTACTCCCAGGAGACCCAGTACTTC	CASSADYSQETQYF
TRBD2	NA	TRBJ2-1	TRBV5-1	TGCGCCAGCAGCTCCCGGGGACTATACAATGAGCAGTTCTTC	CASSSRGLYNEQFF